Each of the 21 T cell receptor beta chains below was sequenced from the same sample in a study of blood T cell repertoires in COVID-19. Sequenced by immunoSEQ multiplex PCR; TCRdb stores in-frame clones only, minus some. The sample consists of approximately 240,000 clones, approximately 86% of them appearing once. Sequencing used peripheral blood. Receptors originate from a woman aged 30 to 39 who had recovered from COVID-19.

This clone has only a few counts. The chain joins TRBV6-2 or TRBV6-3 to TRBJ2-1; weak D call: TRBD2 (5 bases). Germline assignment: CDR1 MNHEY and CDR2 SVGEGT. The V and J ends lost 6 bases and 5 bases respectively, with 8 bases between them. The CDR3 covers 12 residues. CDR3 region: CASSPGDNEQFF. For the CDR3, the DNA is TGTGCCAGCAGCCCCGGGGACAATGAGCAGTTCTTC.

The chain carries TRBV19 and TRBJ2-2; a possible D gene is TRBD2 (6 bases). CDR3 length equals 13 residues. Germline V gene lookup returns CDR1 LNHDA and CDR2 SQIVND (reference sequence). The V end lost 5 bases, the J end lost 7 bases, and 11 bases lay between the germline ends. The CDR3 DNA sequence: TGTGCCAGTAGTCAGCGGGCCGGCGGGGAGCTGTTTTTT. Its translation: CASSQRAGGELFF.

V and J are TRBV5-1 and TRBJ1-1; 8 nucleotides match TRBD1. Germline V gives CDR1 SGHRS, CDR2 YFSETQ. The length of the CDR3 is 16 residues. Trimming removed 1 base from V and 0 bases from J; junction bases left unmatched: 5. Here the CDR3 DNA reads TGCGCCAGCAGCTTGACTTCGACAGGGGTGAACACTGAAGCTTTCTTT. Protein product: CASSLTSTGVNTEAFF.

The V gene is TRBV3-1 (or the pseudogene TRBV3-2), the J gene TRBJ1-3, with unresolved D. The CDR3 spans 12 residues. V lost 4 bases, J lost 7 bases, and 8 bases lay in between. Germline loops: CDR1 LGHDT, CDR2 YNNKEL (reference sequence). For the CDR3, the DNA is TGTGCCAGCAGCCGCAGCGGGAACACCATATATTTT. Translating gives CASSRSGNTIYF.

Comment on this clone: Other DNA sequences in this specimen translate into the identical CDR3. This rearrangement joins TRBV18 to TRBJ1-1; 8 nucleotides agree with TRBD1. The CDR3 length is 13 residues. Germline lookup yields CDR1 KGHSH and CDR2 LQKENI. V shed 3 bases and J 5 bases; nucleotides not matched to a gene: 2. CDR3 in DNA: TGTGCCAGCTCACCGCGACAGGGGACTGAAGCTTTCTTT. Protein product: CASSPRQGTEAFF.

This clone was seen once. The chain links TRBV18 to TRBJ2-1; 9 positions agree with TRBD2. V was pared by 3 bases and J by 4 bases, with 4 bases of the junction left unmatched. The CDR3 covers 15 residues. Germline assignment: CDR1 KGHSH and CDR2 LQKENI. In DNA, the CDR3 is TGTGCCAGCTCACCGGCGCTAGCGGGGTACAATGAGCAGTTCTTC. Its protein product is CASSPALAGYNEQFF.

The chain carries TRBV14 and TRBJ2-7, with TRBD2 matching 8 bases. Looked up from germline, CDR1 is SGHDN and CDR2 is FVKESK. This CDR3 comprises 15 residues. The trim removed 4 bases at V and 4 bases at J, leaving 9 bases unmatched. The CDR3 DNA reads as TGTGCCAGCAGCCCGCCGGGGGGGGGAGTGTACGAGCAGTACTTC. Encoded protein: CASSPPGGGVYEQYF.

CDR3 in DNA: TGTGCCAGCAGTGAACAGGGAAACTATGGCTACACCTTC. Its translation: CASSEQGNYGYTF. This chain joins TRBV6-1 and TRBJ1-2, with a weak D call TRBD1 (5 bases). The V gene lost 2 bases and the J gene lost 2 bases, with 6 bases spanning the gap. CDR3 length: 13 amino acids. The germline V gene has CDR1 MNHNS and CDR2 SASEGT.

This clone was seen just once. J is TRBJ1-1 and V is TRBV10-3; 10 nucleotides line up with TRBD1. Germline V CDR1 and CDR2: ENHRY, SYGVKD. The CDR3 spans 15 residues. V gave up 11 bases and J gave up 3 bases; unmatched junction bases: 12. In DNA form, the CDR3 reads TGTGCCTCCAACCGGGGACAGGGGTACGACACTGAAGCTTTCTTT. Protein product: CASNRGQGYDTEAFF.

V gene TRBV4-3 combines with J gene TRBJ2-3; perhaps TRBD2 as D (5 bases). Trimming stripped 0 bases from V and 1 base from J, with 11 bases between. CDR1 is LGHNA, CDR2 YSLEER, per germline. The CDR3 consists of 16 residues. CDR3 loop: CASSQELDLGTDTQYF. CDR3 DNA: TGCGCCAGCAGCCAAGAACTAGACCTCGGCACAGATACGCAGTATTTT.

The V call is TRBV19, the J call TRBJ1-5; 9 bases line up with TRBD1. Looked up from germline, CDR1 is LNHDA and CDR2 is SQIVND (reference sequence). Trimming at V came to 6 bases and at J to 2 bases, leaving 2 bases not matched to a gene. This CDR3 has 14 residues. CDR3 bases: TGTGCCAGTAGCCGGACAGGGGGCAATCAGCCCCAGCATTTT. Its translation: CASSRTGGNQPQHF.

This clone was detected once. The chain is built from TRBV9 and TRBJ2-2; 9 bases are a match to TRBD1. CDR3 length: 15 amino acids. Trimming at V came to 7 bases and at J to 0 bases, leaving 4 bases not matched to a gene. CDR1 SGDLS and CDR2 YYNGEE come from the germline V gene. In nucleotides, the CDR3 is TGTGCCAGCGGACGACAGGGGGCGAACACCGGGGAGCTGTTTTTT. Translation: CASGRQGANTGELFF.

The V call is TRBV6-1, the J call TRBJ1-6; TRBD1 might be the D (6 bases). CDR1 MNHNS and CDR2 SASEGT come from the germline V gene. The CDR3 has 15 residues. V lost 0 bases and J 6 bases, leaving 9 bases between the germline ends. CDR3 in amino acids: CASSEAGGANSPLHF. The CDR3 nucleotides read TGTGCCAGCAGTGAAGCGGGGGGGGCTAATTCACCCCTCCACTTT.

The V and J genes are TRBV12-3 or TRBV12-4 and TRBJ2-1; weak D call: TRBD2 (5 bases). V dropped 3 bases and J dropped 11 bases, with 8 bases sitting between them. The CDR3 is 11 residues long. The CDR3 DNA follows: TGTGCCAGCAGTTTTAGCGCTCAGCAGTTCTTC. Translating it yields CASSFSAQQFF.

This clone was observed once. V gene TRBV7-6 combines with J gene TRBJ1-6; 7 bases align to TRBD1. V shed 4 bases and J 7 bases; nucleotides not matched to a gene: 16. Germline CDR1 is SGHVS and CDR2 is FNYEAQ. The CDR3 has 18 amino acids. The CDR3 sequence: CASSSTRQGERANSPLHF. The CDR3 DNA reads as TGTGCCAGCAGCTCTACGAGGCAGGGGGAACGGGCGAATTCACCCCTCCACTTT. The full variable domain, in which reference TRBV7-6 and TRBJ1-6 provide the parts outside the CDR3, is GAGVSQSPRYKVTKRGQDVALRCDPISGHVSLYWYRQALGQGPEFLTYFNYEAQQDKSGLPNDRFSAERPEGSISTLTIQRTEQRDSAMYRCASSSTRQGERANSPLHFGNGTRLTVT.

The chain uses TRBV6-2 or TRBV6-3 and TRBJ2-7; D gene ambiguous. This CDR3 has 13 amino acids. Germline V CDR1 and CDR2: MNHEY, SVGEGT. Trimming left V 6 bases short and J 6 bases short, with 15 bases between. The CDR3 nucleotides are TGTGCCAGCAGCCTGACTCCGCCCTCCGAGCAGTACTTC. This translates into CASSLTPPSEQYF.

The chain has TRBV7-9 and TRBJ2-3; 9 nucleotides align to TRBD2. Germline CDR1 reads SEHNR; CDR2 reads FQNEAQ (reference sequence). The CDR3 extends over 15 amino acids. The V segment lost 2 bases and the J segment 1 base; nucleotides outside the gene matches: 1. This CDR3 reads CASSLSSGGTDTQYF. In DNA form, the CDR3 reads TGTGCCAGCAGCTTATCTAGCGGGGGCACAGATACGCAGTATTTT.

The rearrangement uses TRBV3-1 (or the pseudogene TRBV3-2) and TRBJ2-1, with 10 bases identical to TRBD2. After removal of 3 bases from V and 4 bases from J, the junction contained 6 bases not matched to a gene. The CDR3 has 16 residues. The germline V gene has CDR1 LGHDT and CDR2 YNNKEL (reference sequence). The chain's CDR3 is CASSHPGLAYYNEQFF. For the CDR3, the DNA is TGTGCCAGCAGCCACCCGGGACTAGCGTATTACAATGAGCAGTTCTTC.

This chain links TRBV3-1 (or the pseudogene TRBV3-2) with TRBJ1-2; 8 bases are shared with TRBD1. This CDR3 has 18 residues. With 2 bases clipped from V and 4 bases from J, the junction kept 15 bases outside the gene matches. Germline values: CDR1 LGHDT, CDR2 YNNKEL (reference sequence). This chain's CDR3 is CASSQSRGTGPKAYGYTF. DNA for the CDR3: TGTGCCAGCAGCCAATCCCGCGGGACAGGACCCAAGGCCTATGGCTACACCTTC.

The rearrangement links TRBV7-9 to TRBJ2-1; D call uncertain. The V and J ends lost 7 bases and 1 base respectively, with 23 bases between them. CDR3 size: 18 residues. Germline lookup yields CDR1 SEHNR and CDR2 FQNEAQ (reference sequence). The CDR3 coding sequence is TGTGCCAGCACCTCCAAGAACAAATCAGTATATTCCTACAATGAGCAGTTCTTC. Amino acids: CASTSKNKSVYSYNEQFF.

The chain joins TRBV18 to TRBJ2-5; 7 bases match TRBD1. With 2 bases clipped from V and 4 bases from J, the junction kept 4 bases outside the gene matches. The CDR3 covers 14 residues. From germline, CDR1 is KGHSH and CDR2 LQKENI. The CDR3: CASSPDRAVETQYF. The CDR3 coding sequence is TGTGCCAGCTCACCAGACAGGGCGGTAGAGACCCAGTACTTC. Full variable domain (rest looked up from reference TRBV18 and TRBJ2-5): NAGVMQNPRHLVRRRGQEARLRCSPMKGHSHVYWYRQLPEEGLKFMVYLQKENIIDESGMPKERFSAEFPKEGPSILRIQQVVRGDSAAYFCASSPDRAVETQYFGPGTRLLVL.